Sequencing of this T cell receptor beta chain was carried out in a study of shared clonotypes between healthy human individuals. Study-wide results and limits: As a rule, naive subsets had a larger estimated richness than memory subsets.

Generated by immunoSEQ multiplex PCR, the TCRdb table keeps only in-frame clones and is missing some. This repertoire shows around 1.4 million clones, around 98.5% found once; its top ten account for under 0.45%. This CDR3 comprises 14 residues. CDR1 is MDHEN, CDR2 SYDVKM, per germline. Trimming stripped 6 bases from V and 5 bases from J, with 16 bases between. Both subsets, CD45RA+ naive and CD45RA-negative memory, were split from the CD4+ cells. This clone appeared a single time. Antigen specificity is unknown. The TCR sequence derives from a man younger than 40 in good health. Source material: naive CD4+ T cells sorted from blood. Noted subset: CD45RA+ positively selected. The genes are TRBV28 and TRBJ1-1; D not certain. This chain's CDR3 is CASSAPSAKTEAFF. The CDR3 coding sequence is TGTGCCAGCAGCGCACCCTCCGCAAAGACTGAAGCTTTCTTT.